This T cell receptor beta chain was profiled in a study of cytomegalovirus exposure and HLA in healthy donors. V lost 3 bases and J lost 5, with 10 bases in between. The CDR3 runs 13 residues. In germline, CDR1 is LNHDA, CDR2 SQIVND (reference sequence). This PCR relied on a set of 60 Vbeta primers and 13 Jbeta primers. Libraries were prepared by immunoSEQ multiplex PCR; TCRdb keeps only in-frame clonotypes and omits some of them. The table records under 150,000 clones, over 70% of them present only once. The genes are TRBV19 and TRBJ2-5; D not certain. The sequencing sample was made of PBMCs. This TCR derives from a woman aged 40 to 50 in good health and CMV-seronegative. The DNA for the CDR3 is TGTGCCAGTAGTATGCCGTTGAGGGAGACCCAGTACTTC. Residues: CASSMPLRETQYF.